This TCR beta chain comes out of a study of blood T cell repertoires in COVID-19. Study overall: COVID-19 samples collected from the United States, Italy and Spain covered acute and convalescent phases. PBMCs, B-cell-depleted T cells, or T cells were the source of the cDNA or gDNA that made up the material.

In the authors' workflow: Researchers report that nucleated cell counts were estimated from reference gene primer amplification. Assay: immunoSEQ multiplex PCR; the TCRdb copy retains only in-frame clones and omits some. D and trimming were read from the DNA, whereas the V and J calls and clone size are those reported in that table. This sample has tens of thousands of clones; 65% to 80% occur once, and the top ten carry roughly 53%. Unmatched junction bases numbered 4, after V lost 6 bases and J lost 1 base. Germline V lookup: CDR1 PRHDT, CDR2 FYEKMQ (reference sequence). The length of the CDR3 is 15 residues. Only one count was recorded for this clone.

This rearrangement joins TRBV13 to TRBJ2-1; 9 bases line up with TRBD2. The origin of this receptor is a human donor in a cohort sampled during active COVID-19. The sample was peripheral blood. CDR3 in DNA: TGTGCCAGCAGAAGGAGCGGGAGGTCCTACAATGAGCAGTTCTTC. Amino acid sequence: CASRRSGRSYNEQFF.